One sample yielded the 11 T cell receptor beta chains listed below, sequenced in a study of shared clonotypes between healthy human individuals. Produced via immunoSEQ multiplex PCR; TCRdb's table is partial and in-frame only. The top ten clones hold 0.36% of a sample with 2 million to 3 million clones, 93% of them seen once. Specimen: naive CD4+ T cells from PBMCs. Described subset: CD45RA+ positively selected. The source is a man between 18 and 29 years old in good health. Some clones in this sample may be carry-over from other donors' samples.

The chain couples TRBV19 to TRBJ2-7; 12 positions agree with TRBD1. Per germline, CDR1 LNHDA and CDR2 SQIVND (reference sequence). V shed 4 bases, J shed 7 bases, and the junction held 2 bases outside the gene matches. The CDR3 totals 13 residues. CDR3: CASSRDRGREQYF. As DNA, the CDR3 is TGTGCCAGTAGTAGGGACAGGGGGCGTGAGCAGTACTTC.

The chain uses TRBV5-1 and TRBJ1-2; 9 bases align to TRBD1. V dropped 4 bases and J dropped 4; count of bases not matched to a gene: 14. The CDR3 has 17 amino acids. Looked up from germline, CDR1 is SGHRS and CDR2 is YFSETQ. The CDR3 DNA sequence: TGCGCCAGCAGCCCGTGGACTACAGGGGGCGCTGGCTATGGCTACACCTTC. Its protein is CASSPWTTGGAGYGYTF.

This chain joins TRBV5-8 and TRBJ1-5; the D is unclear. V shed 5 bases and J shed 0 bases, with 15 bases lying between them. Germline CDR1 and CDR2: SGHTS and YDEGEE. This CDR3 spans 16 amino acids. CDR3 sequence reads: CASRQGRGLSNQPQHF. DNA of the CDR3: TGTGCCAGCAGGCAAGGCAGAGGACTTAGCAATCAGCCCCAGCATTTT. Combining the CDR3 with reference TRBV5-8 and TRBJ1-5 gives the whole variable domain EAGVTQSPTHLIKTRGQQATLRCSPISGHTSVYWYQQALGLGLQFLLWYDEGEERNRGNFPPRFSGRQFPNYSSELNVNALELEDSALYLCASRQGRGLSNQPQHFGDGTRLSIL.

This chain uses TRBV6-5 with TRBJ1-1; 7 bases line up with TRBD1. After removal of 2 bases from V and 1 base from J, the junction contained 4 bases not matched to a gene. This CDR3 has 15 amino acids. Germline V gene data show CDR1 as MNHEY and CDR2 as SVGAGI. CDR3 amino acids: CASSYGNRGNTEAFF. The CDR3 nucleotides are TGTGCCAGCAGTTACGGGAACAGGGGGAACACTGAAGCTTTCTTT.

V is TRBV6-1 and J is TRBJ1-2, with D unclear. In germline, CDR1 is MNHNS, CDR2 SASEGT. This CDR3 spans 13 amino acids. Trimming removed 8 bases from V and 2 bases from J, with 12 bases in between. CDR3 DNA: TGTGCCAGCTGTCAAGACGGGAACTATGGCTACACCTTC. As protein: CASCQDGNYGYTF.

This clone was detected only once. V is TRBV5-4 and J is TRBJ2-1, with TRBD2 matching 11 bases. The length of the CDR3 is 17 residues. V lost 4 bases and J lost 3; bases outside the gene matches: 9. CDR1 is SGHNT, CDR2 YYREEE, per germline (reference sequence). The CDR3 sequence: CASSHPTSGTNYNEQFF. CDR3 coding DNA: TGTGCCAGCAGCCATCCGACTAGCGGGACCAACTACAATGAGCAGTTCTTC.

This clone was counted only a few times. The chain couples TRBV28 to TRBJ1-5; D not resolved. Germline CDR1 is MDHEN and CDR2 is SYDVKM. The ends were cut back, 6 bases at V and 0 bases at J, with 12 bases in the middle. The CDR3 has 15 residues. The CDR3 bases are TGTGCCAGCAGACCCGAGCCCTATAGCAATCAGCCCCAGCATTTT. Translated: CASRPEPYSNQPQHF.

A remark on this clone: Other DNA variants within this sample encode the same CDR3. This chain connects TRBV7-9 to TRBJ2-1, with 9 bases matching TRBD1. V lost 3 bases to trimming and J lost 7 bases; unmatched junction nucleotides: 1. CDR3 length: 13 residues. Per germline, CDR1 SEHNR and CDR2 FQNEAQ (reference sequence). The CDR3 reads CASSLGQGNEQFF. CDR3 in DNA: TGTGCCAGCAGCTTGGGACAGGGTAATGAGCAGTTCTTC.

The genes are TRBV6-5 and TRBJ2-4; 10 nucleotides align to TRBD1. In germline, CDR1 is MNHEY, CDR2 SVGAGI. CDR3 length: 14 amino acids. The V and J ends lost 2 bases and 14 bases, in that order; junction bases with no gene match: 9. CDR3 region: CASSYGPSTGGKYF. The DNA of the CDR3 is TGTGCCAGCAGTTACGGACCTTCGACAGGGGGCAAGTACTTC.

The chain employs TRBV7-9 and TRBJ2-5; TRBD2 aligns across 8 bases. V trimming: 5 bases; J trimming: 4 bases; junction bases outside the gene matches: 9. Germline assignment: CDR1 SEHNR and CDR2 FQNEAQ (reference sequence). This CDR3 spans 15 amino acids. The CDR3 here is CASSNESRGAETQYF. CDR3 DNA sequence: TGTGCCAGCAGCAACGAGTCGCGGGGGGCAGAGACCCAGTACTTC.

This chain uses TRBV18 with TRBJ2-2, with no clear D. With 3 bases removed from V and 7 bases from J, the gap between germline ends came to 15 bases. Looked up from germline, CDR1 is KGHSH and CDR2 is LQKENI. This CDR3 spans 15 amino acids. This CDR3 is CASSPLKSHIGELFF. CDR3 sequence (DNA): TGTGCCAGCTCACCGTTAAAGTCCCATATCGGGGAGCTGTTTTTT.